The clone carrying this T cell receptor beta chain occurred many times. Its target is unknown. The sample comes from a study of T cell repertoires in cytomegalovirus infection. The overall study: It can be stated that public TCR beta signatures indicated CMV infection as well as a matching HLA type.

Germline CDR1 is MNHEY and CDR2 is SMNVEV (reference sequence). Trimming stripped 6 bases from V and 1 base from J, with 10 bases between. This CDR3 is built from 13 residues. Overall study findings and caveats: Identification of carriers of CMV plus the relevant HLA was performed using cumulative public TCR beta family frequency. HLA-C-restricted TCR beta clonotypes specific for CMV led the ex vivo response.

TCRdb fed the reads into MiXCR, producing one record per CDR3 protein. The sample lists 400,000 to 550,000 distinct CDR3 sequences, about 11% occurring once. Sequenced input: PBMCs. This chain uses TRBV27 with TRBJ2-7, with D hard to call. The source is a human donor in good health (CMV status not recorded). Some clones in this sample may be carry-over from other donors' samples. CDR3 loop: CASSFSGSYEQYF. The DNA for the CDR3 is TGTGCCAGCAGCTTCTCAGGTTCCTACGAGCAGTACTTC.